A single sample is the source of the 18 T cell receptor beta chains below, sequenced in a study of blood T cells in healthy people across ages. The second PCR ran about 7 to 12 cycles with a sample-barcoded 5' primer and J-beta primers. A single record per CDR3 protein comes from TCRdb applying MiXCR to the 5' RACE reads. The repertoire consists of under 950,000 distinct CDR3 sequences, with about 20% occurring once and the leading ten covering about 22%. The sequencing sample was made of blood. These receptors all come from a man between 65 and 80 years old in good health.

This clonotype has more than one count but fewer than ten. The chain employs TRBV6-4 and TRBJ1-2; no definite D call. The ends were cut back, 8 bases at V and 9 bases at J, with 19 bases in the middle. Germline loops: CDR1 MRHNA, CDR2 SNTAGT. The CDR3 runs 13 residues. The CDR3 sequence is CASRALGGSSYTF. As DNA, the CDR3 is TGTGCCAGCCGGGCGCTGGGAGGGAGTAGCTACACCTTC.

The chain couples TRBV7-2 to TRBJ2-2; D remains unclear. Between the trimmed V and J ends, which lost 7 bases and 1 base, there was a span of 10 bases. Germline values: CDR1 SGHTA, CDR2 FQGNSA. CDR3 size: 14 residues. This CDR3 is CASTRSGNTGELFF. Here the CDR3 DNA reads TGTGCCAGCACCCGATCGGGGAACACCGGGGAGCTGTTTTTT.

This clonotype was detected a few times. This sequence joins TRBV12-3 or TRBV12-4 and TRBJ2-2; no clear D gene. V was cut by 6 bases and J by 6 bases, with 14 bases left in between. The CDR3 runs 14 residues. The CDR3 loop is CASSSTVKPGELFF. CDR3 nucleotide sequence: TGTGCCAGCAGCTCCACTGTGAAACCCGGGGAGCTGTTTTTT.

This chain links TRBV13 with TRBJ1-1; D remains unclear. This CDR3 has 14 amino acids. Trimming removed 4 bases at V and 5 bases at J, with 14 bases between. Looked up from germline, CDR1 is PRHDT and CDR2 is FYEKMQ (reference sequence). CDR3 coding DNA: TGTGCCAGCAGCTCCACCCGCCGGGGAACTGAAGCTTTCTTT. This encodes CASSSTRRGTEAFF. Variable domain in full (rest from reference TRBV13 and TRBJ1-1): AAGVIQSPRHLIKEKRETATLKCYPIPRHDTVYWYQQGPGQDPQFLISFYEKMQSDKGSIPDRFSAQQFSDYHSELNMSSLELGDSALYFCASSSTRRGTEAFFGQGTRLTVV.

This clonotype was observed a few times. V is TRBV19 and J is TRBJ1-1; D gene ambiguous. Trimming took 3 bases from V and 3 from J, leaving 17 bases between them. CDR1 is LNHDA and CDR2 is SQIVND in the germline V gene (reference sequence). CDR3 size: 16 residues. CDR3 nucleotides: TGTGCCAGTAGTATTTGGTTTCCGGGGAAGGACACTGAAGCTTTCTTT. This gives the protein CASSIWFPGKDTEAFF.

This clonotype has more than one count but fewer than ten. The rearrangement joins TRBV11-1 to TRBJ2-3, with 9 positions matching TRBD1. Germline CDR1 and CDR2: SGHAT and FQDESV (reference sequence). V lost 3 bases, J lost 3 bases, and 4 bases stayed unmatched. The CDR3 sequence is 15 residues long. The CDR3 sequence: CASSFWGQGTDTQYF. The CDR3 DNA is TGTGCCAGCAGCTTCTGGGGACAGGGAACAGATACGCAGTATTTT. The full variable domain, its missing parts supplied by reference TRBV11-1 and TRBJ2-3, is EAEVAQSPRYKITEKSQAVAFWCDPISGHATLYWYRQILGQGPELLVQFQDESVVDDSQLPKDRFSAERLKGVDSTLKIQPAELGDSAMYLCASSFWGQGTDTQYFGPGTRLTVL.

The genes are TRBV7-2 and TRBJ2-7; 7 bases are shared with TRBD1. The V gene's germline CDR1 is SGHTA and CDR2 FQGNSA. CDR3 length equals 14 residues. V lost 9 bases to trimming and J lost 0 bases; unmatched junction nucleotides: 8. The CDR3 DNA reads as TGTGCCAGTAAAGACAGGGCCAACTCCTACGAGCAGTACTTC. Translating gives CASKDRANSYEQYF.

This clonotype was found a few times. The gene calls are TRBV9 and TRBJ1-1; D ambiguous. Germline lookup yields CDR1 SGDLS and CDR2 YYNGEE. V shed 2 bases and J shed 2 bases, with 13 bases lying between them. CDR3 length: 15 amino acids. CDR3 sequence: CASSVAHRVNTEAFF. As DNA, the CDR3 is TGTGCCAGCAGCGTCGCCCACAGAGTCAACACTGAAGCTTTCTTT.

This CDR3 is CSVGEITDTQYF. The CDR3 DNA sequence: TGCAGCGTTGGGGAGATCACAGATACGCAGTATTTT. The gene calls are TRBV29-1 and TRBJ2-3, with a weak D call TRBD2 (5 bases). Germline CDR1 is SQVTM and CDR2 is ANQGSEA. The V end was cut by 4 bases, the J end by 2 bases, with 7 bases between. CDR3 length: 12 residues.

In its sample, this clonotype was seen a few times. V usage is TRBV3-1 and J usage is TRBJ1-2; D is uncertain. The CDR3 is 11 residues long. Germline CDR1 and CDR2: LGHDT and YNNKEL (reference sequence). The V end lost 1 base, the J end lost 11 bases, and 8 bases lay between the germline ends. CDR3 sequence reads: CASSQVTDYTF. DNA of the CDR3: TGTGCCAGCAGCCAAGTCACGGATTACACCTTC.

The rearrangement uses TRBV11-2 and TRBJ2-5; TRBD1 or TRBD2 may be the D gene (5 bases each). The CDR3 is 14 amino acids. Trimming left V 2 bases short and J 5 bases short, with 12 bases between. The germline gives CDR1 SGHAT, CDR2 FQNNGV. The CDR3: CASSLRGAWETQYF. CDR3 DNA sequence: TGTGCCAGCAGCTTACGAGGGGCTTGGGAGACCCAGTACTTC.

The chain couples TRBV5-1 to TRBJ1-4, with D possibly being TRBD1 (5 bases). The germline gives CDR1 SGHRS, CDR2 YFSETQ. The CDR3 covers 14 residues. V gave up 5 bases and J gave up 3 bases, with 11 bases separating them. The CDR3 DNA is TGCGCCAGCAGATCAGGGTCACCTAATGAAAAACTGTTTTTT. Its protein is CASRSGSPNEKLFF.

This clonotype was seen more than once but under ten times. The V and J genes are TRBV20-1 and TRBJ2-3, with TRBD2 matching over 7 bases. The CDR3 covers 15 residues. The V and J ends lost 6 bases and 10 bases, in that order; junction bases with no gene match: 19. Germline V gene sequence: CDR1 DFQATT, CDR2 SNEGSKA (reference sequence). The CDR3 is CSAKRPRGRPIAQYF. In DNA form, the CDR3 reads TGCAGTGCAAAGAGGCCCCGCGGGAGACCAATTGCGCAGTATTTT.

CDR3 DNA sequence: TGCAGTGCTCGACAGGCGATGATTGGAAACACCATATATTTT. The encoded protein is CSARQAMIGNTIYF. The chain recombines TRBV20-1 with TRBJ1-3; D is possibly TRBD1 (6 bases). Trimming removed 5 bases at V and 3 bases at J, with 14 bases between. From germline, CDR1 is DFQATT and CDR2 SNEGSKA (reference sequence). This CDR3 has 14 residues.

This clonotype has a count of ten or more. CDR3 loop: CSVPRDGQEGYGYTF. The CDR3 DNA follows: TGCAGCGTCCCCCGGGATGGACAGGAGGGGTATGGCTACACCTTC. The chain couples TRBV29-1 to TRBJ1-2; the match to TRBD1 covers 7 bases. With V trimmed by 6 bases and J by 5 bases, 15 bases remained unmatched. CDR3 length: 15 amino acids. Germline-derived CDR1 and CDR2 are SQVTM and ANQGSEA.

This clonotype appeared many times. This chain joins TRBV7-9 and TRBJ1-2; D gene ambiguous. The CDR3 has 13 residues. CDR1 and CDR2 from the germline V gene are SEHNR and FQNEAQ (reference sequence). V was cut by 3 bases and J by 5 bases, with 10 bases left in between. The CDR3 nucleotides are TGTGCCAGCAGCTTCGGCGATCGGTATGGCTACACCTTC. This translates into CASSFGDRYGYTF. The full variable domain, rest sourced from reference TRBV7-9 and TRBJ1-2, is DTGVSQNPRHKITKRGQNVTFRCDPISEHNRLYWYRQTLGQGPEFLTYFQNEAQLEKSRLLSDRFSAERPKGSFSTLEIQRTEQGDSAMYLCASSFGDRYGYTFGSGTRLTVV.

This clonotype was detected only a few times. The chain carries TRBV5-1 and TRBJ2-2; either TRBD1 or TRBD2 may supply D (5 bases each). Germline values: CDR1 SGHRS, CDR2 YFSETQ. The CDR3 has 16 residues. Between the trimmed V and J ends, which lost 0 bases and 1 base, there was a span of 10 bases. The CDR3 here is CASSLGGTGNTGELFF. CDR3 nucleotides: TGCGCCAGCAGCTTGGGAGGGACGGGGAACACCGGGGAGCTGTTTTTT. Drawing the rest from reference TRBV5-1 and TRBJ2-2, the complete variable domain is KAGVTQTPRYLIKTRGQQVTLSCSPISGHRSVSWYQQTPGQGLQFLFEYFSETQRNKGNFPGRFSGRQFSNSRSEMNVSTLELGDSALYLCASSLGGTGNTGELFFGEGSRLTVL.

This clonotype was seen a single time. The genes are TRBV15 and TRBJ1-5, with no clear D. V lost 5 bases and J 5 bases, leaving 7 bases between the germline ends. Germline CDR1 is LNHNV and CDR2 is YYDKDF (reference sequence). This CDR3 has 12 residues. DNA for the CDR3: TGTGCCACCAGCTCAACATATCAGCCCCAGCATTTT. Its protein is CATSSTYQPQHF.